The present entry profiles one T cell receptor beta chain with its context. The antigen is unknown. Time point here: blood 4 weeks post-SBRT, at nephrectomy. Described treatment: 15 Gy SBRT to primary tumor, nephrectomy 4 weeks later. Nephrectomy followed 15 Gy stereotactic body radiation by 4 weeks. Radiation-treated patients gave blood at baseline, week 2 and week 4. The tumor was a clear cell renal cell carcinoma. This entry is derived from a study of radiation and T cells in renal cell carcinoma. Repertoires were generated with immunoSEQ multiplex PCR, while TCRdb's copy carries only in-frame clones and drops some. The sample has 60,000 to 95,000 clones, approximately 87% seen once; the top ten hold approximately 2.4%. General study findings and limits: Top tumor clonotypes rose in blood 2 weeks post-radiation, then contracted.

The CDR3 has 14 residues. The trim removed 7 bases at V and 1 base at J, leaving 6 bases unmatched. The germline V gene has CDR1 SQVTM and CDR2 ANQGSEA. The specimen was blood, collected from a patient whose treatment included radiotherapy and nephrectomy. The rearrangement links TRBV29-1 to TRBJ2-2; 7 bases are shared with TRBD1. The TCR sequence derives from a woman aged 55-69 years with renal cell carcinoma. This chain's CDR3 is CSGGRDRNTGELFF. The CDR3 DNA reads TGCAGCGGCGGCCGGGACAGGAACACCGGGGAGCTGTTTTTT.